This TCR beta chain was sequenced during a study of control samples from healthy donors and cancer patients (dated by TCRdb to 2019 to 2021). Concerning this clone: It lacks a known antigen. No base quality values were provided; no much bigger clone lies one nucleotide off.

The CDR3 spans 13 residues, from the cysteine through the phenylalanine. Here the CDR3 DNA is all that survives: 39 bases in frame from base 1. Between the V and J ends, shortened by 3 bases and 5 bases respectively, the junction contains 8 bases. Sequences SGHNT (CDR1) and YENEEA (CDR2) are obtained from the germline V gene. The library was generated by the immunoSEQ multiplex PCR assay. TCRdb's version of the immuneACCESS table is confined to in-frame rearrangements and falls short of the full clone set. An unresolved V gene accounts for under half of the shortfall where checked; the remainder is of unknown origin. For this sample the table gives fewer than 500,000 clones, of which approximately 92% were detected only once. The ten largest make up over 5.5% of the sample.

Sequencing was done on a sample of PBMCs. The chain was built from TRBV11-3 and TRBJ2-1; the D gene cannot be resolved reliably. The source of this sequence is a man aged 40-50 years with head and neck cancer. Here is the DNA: TGTGCCAGCAGCTTCTCTGACGACAATGAGCAGTTCTTC. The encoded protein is CASSFSDDNEQFF.